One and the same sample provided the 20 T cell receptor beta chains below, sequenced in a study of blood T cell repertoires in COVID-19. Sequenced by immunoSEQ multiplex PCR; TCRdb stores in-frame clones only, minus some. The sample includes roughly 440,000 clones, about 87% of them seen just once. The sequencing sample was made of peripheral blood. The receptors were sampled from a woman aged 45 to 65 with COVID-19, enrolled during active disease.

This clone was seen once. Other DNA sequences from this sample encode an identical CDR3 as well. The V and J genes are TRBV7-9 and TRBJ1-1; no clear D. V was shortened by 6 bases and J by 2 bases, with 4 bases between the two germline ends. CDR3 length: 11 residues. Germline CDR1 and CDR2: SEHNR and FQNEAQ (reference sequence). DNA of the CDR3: TGTGCCAGCAGTCAAAACACTGAAGCTTTCTTT. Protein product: CASSQNTEAFF.

The CDR3 protein is CASSFQENQPQHF. CDR3 nucleotides: TGTGCCAGCAGCTTTCAGGAAAATCAGCCCCAGCATTTT. J is TRBJ1-5 and V is TRBV7-8, with D unclear. Trimming pared 3 bases from V and 4 bases from J, leaving 7 bases between. CDR1 and CDR2 from the germline V gene are SGHVS and FQNEAQ. The CDR3 is made up of 13 amino acids.

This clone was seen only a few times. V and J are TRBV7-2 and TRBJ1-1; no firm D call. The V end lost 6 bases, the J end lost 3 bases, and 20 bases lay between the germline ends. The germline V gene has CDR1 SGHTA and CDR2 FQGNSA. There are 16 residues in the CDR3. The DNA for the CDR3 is TGTGCCAGCAGTTTGGGTCGACCGCGACGGGACACTGAAGCTTTCTTT. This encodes CASSLGRPRRDTEAFF.

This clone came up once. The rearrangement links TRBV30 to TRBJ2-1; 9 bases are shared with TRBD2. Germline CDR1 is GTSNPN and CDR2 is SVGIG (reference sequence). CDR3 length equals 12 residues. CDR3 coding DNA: TGTGGGGGGAGCGGGGGGTACAATGAGCAGTTCTTC. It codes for CGGSGGYNEQFF.

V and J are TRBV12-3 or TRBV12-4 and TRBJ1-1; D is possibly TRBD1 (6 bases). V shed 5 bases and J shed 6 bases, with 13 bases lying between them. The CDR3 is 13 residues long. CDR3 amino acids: CASSVQGMAEAFF. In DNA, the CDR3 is TGTGCCAGCAGTGTACAGGGAATGGCTGAAGCTTTCTTT.

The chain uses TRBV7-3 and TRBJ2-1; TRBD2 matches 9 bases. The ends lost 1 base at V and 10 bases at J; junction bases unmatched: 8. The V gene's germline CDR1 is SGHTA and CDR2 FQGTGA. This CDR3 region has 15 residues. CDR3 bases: TGTGCCAGCAGCTTAAGCGGGGGGGCCGCAGGGGAGCAGTTCTTC. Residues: CASSLSGGAAGEQFF.

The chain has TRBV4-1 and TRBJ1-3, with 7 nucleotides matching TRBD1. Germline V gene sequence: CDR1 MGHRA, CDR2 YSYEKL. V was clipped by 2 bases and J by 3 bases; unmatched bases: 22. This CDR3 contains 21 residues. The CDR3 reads CASSQRETGTAILWRGNTIYF. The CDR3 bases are TGCGCCAGCAGCCAAAGGGAGACCGGGACAGCAATACTCTGGCGTGGAAACACCATATATTTT.

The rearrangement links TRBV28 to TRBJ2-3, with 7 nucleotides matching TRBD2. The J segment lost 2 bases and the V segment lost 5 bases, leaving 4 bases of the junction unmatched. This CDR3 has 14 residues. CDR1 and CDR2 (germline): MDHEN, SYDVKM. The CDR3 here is CASSRTSLTDTQYF. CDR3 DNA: TGTGCCAGCAGTCGGACTAGTCTCACAGATACGCAGTATTTT.

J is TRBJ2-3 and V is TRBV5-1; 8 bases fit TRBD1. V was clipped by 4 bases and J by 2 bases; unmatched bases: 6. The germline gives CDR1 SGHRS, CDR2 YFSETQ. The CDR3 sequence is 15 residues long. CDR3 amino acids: CASSRYRGTTDTQYF. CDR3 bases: TGCGCCAGCAGCCGGTACAGGGGGACCACAGATACGCAGTATTTT. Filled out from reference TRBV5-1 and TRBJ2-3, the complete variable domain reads KAGVTQTPRYLIKTRGQQVTLSCSPISGHRSVSWYQQTPGQGLQFLFEYFSETQRNKGNFPGRFSGRQFSNSRSEMNVSTLELGDSALYLCASSRYRGTTDTQYFGPGTRLTVL.

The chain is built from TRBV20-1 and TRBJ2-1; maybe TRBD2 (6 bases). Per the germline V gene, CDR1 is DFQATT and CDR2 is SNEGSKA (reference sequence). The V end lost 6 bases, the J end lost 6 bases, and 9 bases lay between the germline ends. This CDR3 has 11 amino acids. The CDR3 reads CSARSGNEQFF. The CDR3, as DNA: TGCAGTGCCCGTAGCGGCAATGAGCAGTTCTTC.

CDR3 nucleotides: TGCGCCAGCAGTGCGGCCAGTGCAACGGAGGGCTACACCTTC. Its protein product is CASSAASATEGYTF. The chain employs TRBV10-2 and TRBJ1-2; D ambiguous. CDR3 length equals 14 residues. Germline-derived CDR1 and CDR2 are WSHSY and SAAADI. V lost 4 bases and J lost 8, with 17 bases in between.

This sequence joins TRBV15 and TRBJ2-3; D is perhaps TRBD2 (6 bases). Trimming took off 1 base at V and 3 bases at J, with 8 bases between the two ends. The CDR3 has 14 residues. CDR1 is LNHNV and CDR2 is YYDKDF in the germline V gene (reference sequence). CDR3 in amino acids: CATSRGRDTDTQYF. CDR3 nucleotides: TGTGCCACCAGCAGAGGGAGGGATACAGATACGCAGTATTTT.

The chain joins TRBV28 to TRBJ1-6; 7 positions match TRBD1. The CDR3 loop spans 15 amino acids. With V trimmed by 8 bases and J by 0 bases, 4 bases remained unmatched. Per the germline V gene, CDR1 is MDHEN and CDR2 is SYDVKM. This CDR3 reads CASGQESSYNSPLHF. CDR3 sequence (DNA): TGTGCCAGCGGACAGGAGAGCTCCTATAATTCACCCCTCCACTTT. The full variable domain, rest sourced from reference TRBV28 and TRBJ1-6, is DVKVTQSSRYLVKRTGEKVFLECVQDMDHENMFWYRQDPGLGLRLIYFSYDVKMKEKGDIPEGYSVSREKKERFSLILESASTNQTSMYLCASGQESSYNSPLHFGNGTRLTVT.

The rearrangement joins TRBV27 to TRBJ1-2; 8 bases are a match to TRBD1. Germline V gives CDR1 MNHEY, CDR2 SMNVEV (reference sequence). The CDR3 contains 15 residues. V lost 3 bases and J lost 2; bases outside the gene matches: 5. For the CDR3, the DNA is TGTGCCAGCAGTTTGTCCTGGACAGGGAACTATGGCTACACCTTC. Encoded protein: CASSLSWTGNYGYTF.

CDR3 sequence reads: CASSLLLAGGEQYF. CDR3 nucleotides: TGTGCCAGCAGCTTGCTACTAGCGGGGGGCGAGCAGTACTTC. The chain is built from TRBV5-5 and TRBJ2-7; TRBD2 agrees at 12 bases. CDR1 is SGHKS and CDR2 is YYEKEE in the germline V gene (reference sequence). V lost 1 base, J lost 6 bases, and 2 bases stayed unmatched. This CDR3 is 14 amino acids long.

In DNA form, the CDR3 reads TGTGCCAGCAGCCTTCTAGCGGGTTACGAGCAGTACTTC. Translation gives CASSLLAGYEQYF. The chain carries TRBV5-6 and TRBJ2-7, with 8 bases lining up with TRBD2. The CDR3 length is 13 residues. V shed 4 bases and J 4 bases; nucleotides not matched to a gene: 4. CDR1 is SGHDT and CDR2 is YYEEEE in the germline V gene.

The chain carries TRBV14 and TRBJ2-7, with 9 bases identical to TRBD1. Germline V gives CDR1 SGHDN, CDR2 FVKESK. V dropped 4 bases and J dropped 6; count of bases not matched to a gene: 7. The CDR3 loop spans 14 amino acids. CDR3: CASSLRDRESEQYF. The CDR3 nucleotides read TGTGCCAGCAGCCTTCGGGACAGGGAAAGCGAGCAGTACTTC.

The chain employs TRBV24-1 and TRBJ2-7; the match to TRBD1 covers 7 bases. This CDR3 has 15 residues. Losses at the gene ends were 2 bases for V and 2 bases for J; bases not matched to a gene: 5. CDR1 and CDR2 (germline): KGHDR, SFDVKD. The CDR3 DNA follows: TGTGCCACCAGTGATTCGGGACAGAAGACCTACGAGCAGTACTTC. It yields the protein CATSDSGQKTYEQYF.

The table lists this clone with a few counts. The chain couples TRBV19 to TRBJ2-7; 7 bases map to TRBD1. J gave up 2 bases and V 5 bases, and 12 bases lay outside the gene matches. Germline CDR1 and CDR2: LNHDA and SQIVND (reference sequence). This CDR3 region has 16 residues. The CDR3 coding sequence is TGTGCCAGTAGTTCTAGTTTCGGGACAGCCACCTACGAGCAGTACTTC. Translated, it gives CASSSSFGTATYEQYF.

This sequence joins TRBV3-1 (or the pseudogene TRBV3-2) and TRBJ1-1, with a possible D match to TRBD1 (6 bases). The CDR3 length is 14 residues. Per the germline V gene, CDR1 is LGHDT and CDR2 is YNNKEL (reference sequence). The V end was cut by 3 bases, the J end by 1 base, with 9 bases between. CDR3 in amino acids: CASSQGHPNTEAFF. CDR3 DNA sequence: TGTGCCAGCAGCCAGGGACATCCGAACACTGAAGCTTTCTTT.